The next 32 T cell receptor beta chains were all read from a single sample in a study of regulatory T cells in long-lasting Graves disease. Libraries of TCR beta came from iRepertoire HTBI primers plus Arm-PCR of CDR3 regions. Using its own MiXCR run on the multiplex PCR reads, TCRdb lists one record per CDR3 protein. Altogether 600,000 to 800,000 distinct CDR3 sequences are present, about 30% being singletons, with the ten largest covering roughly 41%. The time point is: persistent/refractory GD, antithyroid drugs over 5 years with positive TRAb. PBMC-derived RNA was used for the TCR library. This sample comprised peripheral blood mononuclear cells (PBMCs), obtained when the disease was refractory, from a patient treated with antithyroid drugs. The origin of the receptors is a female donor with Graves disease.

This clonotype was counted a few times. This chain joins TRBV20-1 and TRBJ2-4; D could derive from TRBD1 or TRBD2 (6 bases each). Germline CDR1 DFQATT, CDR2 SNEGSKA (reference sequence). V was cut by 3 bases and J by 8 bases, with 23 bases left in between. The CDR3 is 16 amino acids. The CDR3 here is CSASRLGAGEWDIQYF. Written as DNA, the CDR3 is TGCAGTGCTAGCCGACTAGGCGCAGGGGAATGGGACATTCAGTACTTC.

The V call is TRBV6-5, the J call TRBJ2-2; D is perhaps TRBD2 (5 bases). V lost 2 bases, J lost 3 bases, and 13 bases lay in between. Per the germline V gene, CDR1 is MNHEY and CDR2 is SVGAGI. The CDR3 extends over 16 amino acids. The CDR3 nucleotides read TGTGCCAGCAGTTACGGGCCAGCGGTTCACACCGGGGAGCTGTTTTTT. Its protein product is CASSYGPAVHTGELFF.

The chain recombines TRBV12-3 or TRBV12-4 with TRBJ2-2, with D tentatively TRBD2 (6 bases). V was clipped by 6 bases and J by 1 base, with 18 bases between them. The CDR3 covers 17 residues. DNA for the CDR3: TGTGCCAGCAGCCCCCCACGCGGGACGGAGAACACCGGGGAGCTGTTTTTT. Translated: CASSPPRGTENTGELFF.

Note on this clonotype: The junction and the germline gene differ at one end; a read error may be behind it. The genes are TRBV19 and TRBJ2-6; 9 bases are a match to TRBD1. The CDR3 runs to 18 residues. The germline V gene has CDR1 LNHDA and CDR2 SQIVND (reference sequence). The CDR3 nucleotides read TGTGCCAGTAGTCCATCCCCGGGACAGGGTTCTGGGGCCAACGTCATGACTTTC. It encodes CASSPSPGQGSGANVMTF.

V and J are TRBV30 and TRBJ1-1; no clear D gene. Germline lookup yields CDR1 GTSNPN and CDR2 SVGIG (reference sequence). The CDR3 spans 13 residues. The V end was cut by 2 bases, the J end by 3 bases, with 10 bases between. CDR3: CAWSSGGDTEAFF. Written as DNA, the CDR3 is TGTGCCTGGAGTTCGGGTGGTGACACTGAAGCTTTCTTT.

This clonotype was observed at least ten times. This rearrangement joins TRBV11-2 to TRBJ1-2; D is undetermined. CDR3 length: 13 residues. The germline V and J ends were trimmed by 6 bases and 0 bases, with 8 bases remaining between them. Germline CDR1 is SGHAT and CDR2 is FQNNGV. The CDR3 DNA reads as TGTGCCAGCAGGGGCATTGCTAACTATGGCTACACCTTC. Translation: CASRGIANYGYTF.

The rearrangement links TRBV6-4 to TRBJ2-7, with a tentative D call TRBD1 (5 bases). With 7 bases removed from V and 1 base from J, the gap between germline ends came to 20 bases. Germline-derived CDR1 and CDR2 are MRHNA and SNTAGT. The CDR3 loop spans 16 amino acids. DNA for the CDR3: TGTGCCAGCAACCCCCGGCGGCAGGGATGGTCCTACGAGCAGTACTTC. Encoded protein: CASNPRRQGWSYEQYF.

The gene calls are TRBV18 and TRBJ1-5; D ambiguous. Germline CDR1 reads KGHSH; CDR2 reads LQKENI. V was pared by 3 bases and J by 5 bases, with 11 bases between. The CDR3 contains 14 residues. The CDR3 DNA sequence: TGTGCCAGCTCACCGACCCGCCCGGATCAGCCCCAGCATTTT. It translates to CASSPTRPDQPQHF.

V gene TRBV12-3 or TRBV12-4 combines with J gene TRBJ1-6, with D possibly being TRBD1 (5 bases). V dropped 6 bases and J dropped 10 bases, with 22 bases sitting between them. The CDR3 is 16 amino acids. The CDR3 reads CASRPLGSPPGSPLHF. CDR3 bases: TGTGCCAGCAGGCCCCTGGGGTCTCCACCAGGGTCACCCCTCCACTTT.

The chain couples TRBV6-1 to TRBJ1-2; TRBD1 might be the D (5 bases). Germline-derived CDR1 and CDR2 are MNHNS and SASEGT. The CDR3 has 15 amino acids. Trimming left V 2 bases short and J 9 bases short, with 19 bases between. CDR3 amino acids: CASSESQGLFGSYTF. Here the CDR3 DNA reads TGTGCCAGCAGTGAATCCCAGGGCCTGTTTGGAAGCTACACCTTC.

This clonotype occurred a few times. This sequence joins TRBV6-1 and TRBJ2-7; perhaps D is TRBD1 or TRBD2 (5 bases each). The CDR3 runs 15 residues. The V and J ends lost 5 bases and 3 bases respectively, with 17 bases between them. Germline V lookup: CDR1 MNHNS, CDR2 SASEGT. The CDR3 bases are TGTGCCAGCAGTAAATGGACGGGACCCAACTACGAGCAGTACTTC. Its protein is CASSKWTGPNYEQYF.

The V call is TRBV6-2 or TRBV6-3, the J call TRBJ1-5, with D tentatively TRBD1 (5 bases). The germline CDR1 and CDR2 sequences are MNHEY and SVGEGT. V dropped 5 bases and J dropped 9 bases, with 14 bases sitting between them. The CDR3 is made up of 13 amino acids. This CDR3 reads CASSEWPQGPQHF. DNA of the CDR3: TGTGCCAGCAGTGAATGGCCCCAGGGGCCCCAGCATTTT.

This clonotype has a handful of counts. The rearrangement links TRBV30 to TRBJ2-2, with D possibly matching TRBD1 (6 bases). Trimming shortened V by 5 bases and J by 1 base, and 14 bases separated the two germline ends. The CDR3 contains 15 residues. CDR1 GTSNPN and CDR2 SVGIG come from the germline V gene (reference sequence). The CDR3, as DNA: TGTGCCTGGCAGTCTGGGGGACAGAACACCGGGGAGCTGTTTTTT. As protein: CAWQSGGQNTGELFF.

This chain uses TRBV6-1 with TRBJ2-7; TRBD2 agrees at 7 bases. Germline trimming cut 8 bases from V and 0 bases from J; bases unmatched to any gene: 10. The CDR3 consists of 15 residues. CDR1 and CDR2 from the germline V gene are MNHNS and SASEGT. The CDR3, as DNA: TGTGCCAGCGGGTCTAGCGGTAGGAGCTCCTACGAGCAGTACTTC. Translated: CASGSSGRSSYEQYF.

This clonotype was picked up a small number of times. CDR3: CSAVDRRTDTQYF. DNA for the CDR3: TGCAGTGCGGTCGACCGACGCACAGATACGCAGTATTTT. The chain has TRBV20-1 and TRBJ2-3, with D unclear. Trimming pared 6 bases from V and 1 base from J, leaving 11 bases between. The CDR3 length is 13 residues. From germline, CDR1 is DFQATT and CDR2 SNEGSKA (reference sequence).

Here the CDR3 reads CASTKGAEELFF. As DNA, the CDR3 is TGTGCCAGTACCAAGGGCGCCGAGGAGCTGTTTTTT. The chain couples TRBV9 to TRBJ2-2; D call uncertain. This CDR3 contains 12 residues. Trimming stripped 8 bases from V and 10 bases from J, with 15 bases between. Germline CDR1 SGDLS, CDR2 YYNGEE.

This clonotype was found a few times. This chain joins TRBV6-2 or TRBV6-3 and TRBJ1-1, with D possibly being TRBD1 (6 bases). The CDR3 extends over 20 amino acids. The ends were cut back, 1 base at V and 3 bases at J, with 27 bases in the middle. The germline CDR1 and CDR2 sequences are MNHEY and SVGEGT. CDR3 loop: CASSYWPGTPGGVLDTEAFF. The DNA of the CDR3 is TGTGCCAGCAGTTACTGGCCCGGGACACCGGGCGGGGTGTTGGACACTGAAGCTTTCTTT.

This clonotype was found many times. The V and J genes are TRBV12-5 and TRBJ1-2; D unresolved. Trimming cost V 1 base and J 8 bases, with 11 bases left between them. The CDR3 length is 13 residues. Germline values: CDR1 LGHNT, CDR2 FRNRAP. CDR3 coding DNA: TGTGCTAGTGGTTTGGGGACTGCGCGAGGCTACACCTTC. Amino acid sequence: CASGLGTARGYTF.

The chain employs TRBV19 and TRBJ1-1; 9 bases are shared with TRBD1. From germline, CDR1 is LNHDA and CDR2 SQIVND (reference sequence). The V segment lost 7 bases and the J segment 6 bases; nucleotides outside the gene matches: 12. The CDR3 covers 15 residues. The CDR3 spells CASKEETGGAAEAFF. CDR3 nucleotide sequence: TGTGCCAGTAAGGAGGAAACAGGGGGCGCCGCTGAAGCTTTCTTT.

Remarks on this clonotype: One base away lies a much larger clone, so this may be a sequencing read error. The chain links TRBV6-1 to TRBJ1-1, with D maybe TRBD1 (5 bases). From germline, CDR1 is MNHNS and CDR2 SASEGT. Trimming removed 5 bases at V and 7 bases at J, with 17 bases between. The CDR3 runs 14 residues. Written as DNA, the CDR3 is TGTGCCAGCAGTCGAGGAGTTATGGACATTGAAGCTTTCTTT. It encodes CASSRGVMDIEAFF.

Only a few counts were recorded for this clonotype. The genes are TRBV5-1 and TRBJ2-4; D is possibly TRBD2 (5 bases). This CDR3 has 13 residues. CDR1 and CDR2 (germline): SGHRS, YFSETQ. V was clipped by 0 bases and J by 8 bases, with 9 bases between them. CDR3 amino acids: CASSLVSEDIQYF. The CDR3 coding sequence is TGCGCCAGCAGCTTGGTTAGCGAAGACATTCAGTACTTC.

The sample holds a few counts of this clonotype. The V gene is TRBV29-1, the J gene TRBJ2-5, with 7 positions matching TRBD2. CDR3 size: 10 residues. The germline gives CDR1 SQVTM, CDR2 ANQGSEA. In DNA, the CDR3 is TGCATGGGAGGGGAAGAGACCCAGTACTTC. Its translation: CMGGEETQYF. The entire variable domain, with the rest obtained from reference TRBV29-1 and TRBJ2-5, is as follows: SAVISQKPSRDICQRGTSLTIQCQVDSQVTMMFWYRQQPGQSLTLIATANQGSEATYESGFVIDKFPISRPNLTFSTLTVSNMSPEDSSIYLCMGGEETQYFGPGTRLLVL.

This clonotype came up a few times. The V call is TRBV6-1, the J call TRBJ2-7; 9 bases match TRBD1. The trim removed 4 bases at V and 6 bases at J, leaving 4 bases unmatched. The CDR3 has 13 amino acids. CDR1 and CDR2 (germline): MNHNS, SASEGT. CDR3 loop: CASSGTGVVEQYF. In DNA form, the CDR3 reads TGTGCCAGCAGTGGGACAGGGGTGGTCGAGCAGTACTTC.

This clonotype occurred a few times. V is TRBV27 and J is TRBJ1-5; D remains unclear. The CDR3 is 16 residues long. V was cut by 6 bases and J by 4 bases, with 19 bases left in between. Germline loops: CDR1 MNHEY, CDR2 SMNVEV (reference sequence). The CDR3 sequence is CASRKQAGPRNQPQHF. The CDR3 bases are TGTGCCAGCAGAAAACAAGCGGGCCCGAGAAATCAGCCCCAGCATTTT.

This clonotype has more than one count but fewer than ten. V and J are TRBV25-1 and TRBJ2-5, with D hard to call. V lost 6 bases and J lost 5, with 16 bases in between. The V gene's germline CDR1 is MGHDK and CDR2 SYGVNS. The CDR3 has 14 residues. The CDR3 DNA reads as TGTGCCAGCAGGACCCCTAGATACCCGGAGACCCAGTACTTC. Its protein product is CASRTPRYPETQYF.

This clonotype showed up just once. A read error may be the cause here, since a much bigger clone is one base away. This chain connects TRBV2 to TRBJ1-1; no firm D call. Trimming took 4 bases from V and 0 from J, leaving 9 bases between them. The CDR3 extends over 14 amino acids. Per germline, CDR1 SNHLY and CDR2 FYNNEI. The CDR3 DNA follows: TGTGCCAGCAGTGTGACACAACTGAACACTGAAGCTTTCTTT. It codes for CASSVTQLNTEAFF.

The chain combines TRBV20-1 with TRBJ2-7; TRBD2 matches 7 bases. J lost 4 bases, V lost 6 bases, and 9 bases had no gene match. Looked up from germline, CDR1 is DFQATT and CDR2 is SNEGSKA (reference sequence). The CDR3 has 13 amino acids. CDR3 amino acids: CSAGGLAVYEQYF. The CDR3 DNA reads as TGCAGTGCGGGCGGGCTAGCGGTTTACGAGCAGTACTTC.

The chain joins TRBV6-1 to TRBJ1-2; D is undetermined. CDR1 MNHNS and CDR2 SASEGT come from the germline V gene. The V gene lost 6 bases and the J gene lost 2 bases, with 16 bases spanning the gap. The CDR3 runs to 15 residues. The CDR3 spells CASSLEGSSNYGYTF. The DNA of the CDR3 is TGTGCCAGCAGCCTTGAGGGCAGTTCGAACTATGGCTACACCTTC.

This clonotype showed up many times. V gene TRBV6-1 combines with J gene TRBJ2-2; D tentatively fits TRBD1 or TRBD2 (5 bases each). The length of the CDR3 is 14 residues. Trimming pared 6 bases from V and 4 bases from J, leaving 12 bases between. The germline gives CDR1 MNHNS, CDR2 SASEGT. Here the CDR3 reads CASRSTGGTGELFF. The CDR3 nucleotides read TGTGCCAGCAGATCCACAGGAGGCACCGGGGAGCTGTTTTTT.

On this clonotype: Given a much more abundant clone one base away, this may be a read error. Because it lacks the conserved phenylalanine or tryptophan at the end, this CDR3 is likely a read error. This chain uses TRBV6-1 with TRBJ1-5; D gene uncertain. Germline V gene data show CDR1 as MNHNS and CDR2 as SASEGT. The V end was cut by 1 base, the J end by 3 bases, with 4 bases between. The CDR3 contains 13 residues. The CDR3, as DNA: TGTGCCAGCAGTGAAGGACCCAATCAGCCCCAGCATCTT. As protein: CASSEGPNQPQHL.

CDR3 sequence: CASSFEAGASYEQYF. CDR3 nucleotides: TGTGCCAGCAGTTTCGAAGCGGGGGCCTCCTACGAGCAGTACTTC. The chain combines TRBV27 with TRBJ2-7; 8 bases are shared with TRBD2. The CDR3 has 15 amino acids. The junction had 4 bases not matched to a gene; V was cut back by 3 bases and J by 0 bases. Germline CDR1 and CDR2: MNHEY and SMNVEV (reference sequence).

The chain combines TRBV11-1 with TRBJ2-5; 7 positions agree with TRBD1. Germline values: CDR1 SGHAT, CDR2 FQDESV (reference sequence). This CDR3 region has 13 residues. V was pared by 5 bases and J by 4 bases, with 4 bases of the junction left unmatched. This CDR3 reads CASSNRDRETQYF. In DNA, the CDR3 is TGTGCCAGCAGCAACCGGGACAGAGAGACCCAGTACTTC.